These 21 T cell receptor beta chains originate from one sample sequenced in a study of blood T cell repertoires in COVID-19. The table came from immunoSEQ multiplex PCR; TCRdb's copy has only in-frame clones and leaves some out. The table lists 130,000 to 150,000 clones, 75% to 85% of them singletons, with roughly 7.7% in the top ten. The material sequenced was peripheral blood. Receptors were obtained from a human donor with acute or convalescent COVID-19. The donor label of this sample is uncertain.

The V and J genes are TRBV5-8 and TRBJ1-5; D might be TRBD1 (5 bases). Germline V gene data show CDR1 as SGHTS and CDR2 as YDEGEE. V was pared by 2 bases and J by 0 bases, with 12 bases between. The CDR3 spans 16 residues. CDR3 sequence: CASSLDGQYSNQPQHF. The CDR3 DNA reads TGTGCCAGCAGCTTAGACGGACAATATAGCAATCAGCCCCAGCATTTT.

The chain uses TRBV7-9 and TRBJ1-1; D is uncertain. V was cut by 4 bases and J by 5 bases, with 8 bases left in between. The length of the CDR3 is 12 residues. Germline V gene lookup returns CDR1 SEHNR and CDR2 FQNEAQ (reference sequence). CDR3 residues: CASSSGLTEAFF. CDR3 bases: TGTGCCAGCAGCTCTGGCTTAACTGAAGCTTTCTTT. Variable domain in full (rest from reference TRBV7-9 and TRBJ1-1): DTGVSQNPRHKITKRGQNVTFRCDPISEHNRLYWYRQTLGQGPEFLTYFQNEAQLEKSRLLSDRFSAERPKGSFSTLEIQRTEQGDSAMYLCASSSGLTEAFFGQGTRLTVV.

This clone showed up just once. J is TRBJ1-3 and V is TRBV5-4; tentative D call: TRBD1 (6 bases). The CDR3 covers 16 residues. The V end was cut by 0 bases, the J end by 0 bases, with 10 bases between. Germline V lookup: CDR1 SGHNT, CDR2 YYREEE (reference sequence). As DNA, the CDR3 is TGTGCCAGCAGCTTGGAACAGGGCCTCTCTGGAAACACCATATATTTT. It translates to CASSLEQGLSGNTIYF.

The J gene is TRBJ1-2, the V gene TRBV9; possibly TRBD1 for D (6 bases). CDR1 and CDR2 (germline): SGDLS, YYNGEE. The CDR3 has 17 residues. The V end was cut by 4 bases, the J end by 4 bases, with 23 bases between. The CDR3: CASSLRDITTQSYGYTF. DNA for the CDR3: TGTGCCAGCAGCCTCCGGGACATCACAACCCAGTCCTATGGCTACACCTTC. Using reference TRBV9 and TRBJ1-2 for the parts outside the CDR3, the full variable domain is DSGVTQTPKHLITATGQRVTLRCSPRSGDLSVYWYQQSLDQGLQFLIQYYNGEERAKGNILERFSAQQFPDLHSELNLSSLELGDSALYFCASSLRDITTQSYGYTFGSGTRLTVV.

V is TRBV5-1 and J is TRBJ1-4; the D is unclear. Between the trimmed V and J ends, which lost 5 bases and 5 bases, there was a span of 10 bases. The CDR3 has 13 residues. Germline-derived CDR1 and CDR2 are SGHRS and YFSETQ. DNA for the CDR3: TGCGCCAGCAGGGAGGTTGAAAATGAAAAACTGTTTTTT. Amino acid sequence: CASREVENEKLFF.

The CDR3 loop reads CASTDRGFYSNQPQHF. The DNA for the CDR3 is TGTGCCAGTACAGACAGGGGGTTTTATAGCAATCAGCCCCAGCATTTT. The chain has TRBV19 and TRBJ1-5; 9 nucleotides line up with TRBD1. V lost 7 bases and J lost 0; bases outside the gene matches: 7. This CDR3 comprises 16 residues. CDR1 is LNHDA and CDR2 is SQIVND in the germline V gene (reference sequence).

This chain connects TRBV6-5 to TRBJ1-2, with D possibly being TRBD1 (5 bases). The V and J ends lost 2 bases and 2 bases respectively, with 9 bases between them. This CDR3 contains 14 residues. Germline CDR1 is MNHEY and CDR2 is SVGAGI. The CDR3 bases are TGTGCCAGCAGTTACGCAGGGTTGAACTATGGCTACACCTTC. It codes for CASSYAGLNYGYTF.

The chain couples TRBV10-2 to TRBJ2-3; D perhaps matches TRBD2 (5 bases). From germline, CDR1 is WSHSY and CDR2 SAAADI. The CDR3 consists of 16 residues. V was shortened by 3 bases and J by 1 base, with 14 bases between the two germline ends. The chain's CDR3 is CASSEIGGLGTDTQYF. In DNA, the CDR3 is TGCGCCAGCAGTGAAATAGGCGGACTTGGCACAGATACGCAGTATTTT.

The CDR3 loop is CASSIGTGGDYGYTF. The CDR3 coding sequence is TGTGCCAGTAGTATTGGAACAGGGGGCGACTATGGCTACACCTTC. This rearrangement joins TRBV19 to TRBJ1-2, with 9 bases fitting TRBD1. After removal of 3 bases from V and 3 bases from J, the junction contained 5 bases not matched to a gene. CDR1 is LNHDA and CDR2 is SQIVND in the germline V gene (reference sequence). This CDR3 contains 15 residues.

V gene TRBV30 combines with J gene TRBJ1-4; TRBD1 aligns across 7 bases. Germline CDR1 and CDR2: GTSNPN and SVGIG (reference sequence). CDR3 length equals 12 residues. V shed 0 bases, J shed 17 bases, and the junction held 9 bases outside the gene matches. The CDR3 reads CAWSVGGQVLFF. In DNA, the CDR3 is TGTGCCTGGAGTGTAGGTGGACAGGTTCTCTTTTTT.

The rearrangement uses TRBV24-1 and TRBJ1-5; TRBD1 is a possible D gene (5 bases). Trimming pared 3 bases from V and 4 bases from J, leaving 15 bases between. Per the germline V gene, CDR1 is KGHDR and CDR2 is SFDVKD. The CDR3 is made up of 16 amino acids. CDR3 nucleotides: TGTGCCACCAGTGATCCGACAGACCCCGTTAATCAGCCCCAGCATTTT. It yields the protein CATSDPTDPVNQPQHF.

The chain carries TRBV29-1 and TRBJ1-2; D unresolved. V gave up 3 bases and J gave up 14 bases, with 7 bases separating them. Germline lookup yields CDR1 SQVTM and CDR2 ANQGSEA. CDR3 length equals 8 residues. CDR3 protein: CSVEVRTF. The CDR3 nucleotides are TGCAGCGTTGAGGTACGGACCTTC.

The chain is built from TRBV4-2 and TRBJ2-5; 9 bases are shared with TRBD2. The germline gives CDR1 LGHNA, CDR2 YNFKEQ. This CDR3 is 15 amino acids long. V shed 4 bases and J 0 bases; nucleotides not matched to a gene: 3. In DNA form, the CDR3 reads TGTGCCAGCAGCCCAAGCGGGGGGTACCAAGAGACCCAGTACTTC. The encoded protein is CASSPSGGYQETQYF.

The chain employs TRBV7-8 and TRBJ1-1; D gene unclear. The V gene lost 4 bases and the J gene lost 5 bases, with 11 bases spanning the gap. CDR1 and CDR2 (germline): SGHVS, FQNEAQ. The CDR3 runs 13 residues. CDR3 residues: CASSSPQWTEAFF. The CDR3 coding sequence is TGTGCCAGCAGCTCCCCCCAGTGGACTGAAGCTTTCTTT.

The chain uses TRBV7-2 and TRBJ1-2; the D is unclear. The length of the CDR3 is 13 residues. V lost 1 base, J lost 8 bases, and 11 bases lay in between. Germline assignment: CDR1 SGHTA and CDR2 FQGNSA. The DNA of the CDR3 is TGTGCCAGCAGCTTAGGTCTCCCTATGGGCTACACCTTC. Translation gives CASSLGLPMGYTF.

The J gene is TRBJ2-4, the V gene TRBV11-2, with TRBD2 as a possible D gene (5 bases). The CDR3 contains 17 residues. CDR1 is SGHAT and CDR2 is FQNNGV in the germline V gene. Trimming took off 6 bases at V and 1 base at J, with 19 bases between the two ends. For the CDR3, the DNA is TGTGCCAGCAGTTTCGGACTCAAAAGAGGGGCCAAAAACATTCAGTACTTC. It encodes CASSFGLKRGAKNIQYF. Using reference TRBV11-2 and TRBJ2-4 for the parts outside the CDR3, the full variable domain is EAGVAQSPRYKIIEKRQSVAFWCNPISGHATLYWYQQILGQGPKLLIQFQNNGVVDDSQLPKDRFSAERLKGVDSTLKIQPAKLEDSAVYLCASSFGLKRGAKNIQYFGAGTRLSVL.

This chain uses TRBV19 with TRBJ1-2; 8 bases fit TRBD1. Trimming cost V 3 bases and J 2 bases; bases outside gene matches: 5. The germline V gene has CDR1 LNHDA and CDR2 SQIVND (reference sequence). The CDR3 runs to 15 residues. CDR3 in DNA: TGTGCCAGTAGTATTCCTCGACAGGGGAACTATGGCTACACCTTC. Translating it yields CASSIPRQGNYGYTF.

The table lists this clone with many counts. Other DNA sequences in this specimen translate into the identical CDR3. This chain connects TRBV7-2 to TRBJ2-7; 7 bases map to TRBD1. Unmatched junction bases numbered 6, after V lost 4 bases and J lost 0 bases. The germline V gene has CDR1 SGHTA and CDR2 FQGNSA. This CDR3 is built from 15 residues. The CDR3 nucleotides read TGTGCCAGCAGCTCTCGGACAGGCGCCTCCTACGAGCAGTACTTC. As protein: CASSSRTGASYEQYF.

The genes are TRBV7-2 and TRBJ2-3; D call uncertain. The germline CDR1 and CDR2 sequences are SGHTA and FQGNSA. The CDR3 sequence is 13 residues long. Trimming took 5 bases from V and 6 from J, leaving 12 bases between them. CDR3 residues: CASSPRLQDTQYF. The CDR3 DNA reads as TGTGCCAGCAGCCCCCGACTGCAGGATACGCAGTATTTT.

Concerning this clone: At the DNA level, this CDR3 is encoded by other sequences in the same sample as well. The rearrangement joins TRBV6-5 to TRBJ1-2, with unresolved D. Trimming removed 2 bases from V and 2 bases from J, with 6 bases in between. The germline gives CDR1 MNHEY, CDR2 SVGAGI. This CDR3 region has 13 residues. The CDR3: CASSYGGNYGYTF. The CDR3 DNA follows: TGTGCCAGCAGTTACGGCGGAAACTATGGCTACACCTTC.

This rearrangement joins TRBV11-2 to TRBJ2-1, with 7 bases that match TRBD1. Germline CDR1 reads SGHAT; CDR2 reads FQNNGV. V gave up 7 bases and J gave up 3 bases; unmatched junction bases: 6. The CDR3 is made up of 14 amino acids. The CDR3 region has the DNA TGTGCCAGCAACAAAGGGGGCTACTACAATGAGCAGTTCTTC. It codes for CASNKGGYYNEQFF.